The entry below gives a single TCR beta chain sequence along with its context. The sample belongs to a study of blood T cell repertoires in COVID-19. About the research overall: The United States, Italy and Spain supplied acute and convalescent COVID-19 samples. PBMCs, B-cell-depleted T cells, or T cells were the source of the cDNA or gDNA that made up the material.

Original processing notes: Reference gene primer amplification gave nucleated cell count estimates. Here immunoSEQ multiplex PCR was the method, and the copy in TCRdb shows in-frame clones only, minus some. V and J calls and clone size are given by that table; D and trimming were obtained from the DNA. The data show fewer than 350,000 clones, about 86% seen once. The CDR3 is 14 residues long. Looked up from germline, CDR1 is KGHSH and CDR2 is LQKENI. With V trimmed by 3 bases and J by 4 bases, 5 bases remained unmatched. The Seattle site enrolled patients during active infection and followed them longitudinally.

This receptor was identified in a woman in her thirties with COVID-19, enrolled during active disease. The chain joins TRBV18 to TRBJ2-7; the match to TRBD1 covers 8 bases. Sequencing was done on a sample of peripheral blood. The CDR3 sequence is CASSPGQGTYEQYF. The DNA of the CDR3 is TGTGCCAGCTCACCTGGACAGGGAACTTACGAGCAGTACTTC.